The T cell receptor beta chain described here comes from a study of shared clonotypes between healthy human individuals. The split of CD4+ cells yielded CD45RA+ naive and CD45RA-negative memory subsets. Method: immunoSEQ multiplex PCR; TCRdb's copy keeps in-frame clones and lacks some. The sample lists approximately 2.3 million clones, 93% occurring once. The clonotype was recovered from a man between 18 and 29 years old in good health. Some clones in this sample may be carry-over from other donors' samples. Specimen: naive CD4+ T cells from PBMCs. Subset of the sample: CD45RA+ positively selected.

CDR3 residues: CSASRDSRNPYEQYF. CDR3 DNA sequence: TGCAGCGCCTCACGGGACAGCCGTAATCCCTACGAGCAGTACTTC. The chain recombines TRBV29-1 with TRBJ2-7, with 7 bases identical to TRBD1. The CDR3 has 15 residues. V lost 7 bases and J lost 2; bases outside the gene matches: 14. Germline assignment: CDR1 SQVTM and CDR2 ANQGSEA.